Listed below are T cell receptor beta chains from one sample, sequenced in a study of blood T cell repertoires in COVID-19. The assay was immunoSEQ multiplex PCR, and TCRdb's table has in-frame clones only and misses some. This sample has a few hundred thousand clones, with roughly 84% found just once. Sequencing was carried out using peripheral blood. The source of these receptors is a middle-aged man who had recovered from COVID-19. Each CDR3 is given with its conserved first and last residue. A D gene is named only where the DNA matches it firmly. Rows may omit the clone size; those that give it use once, few, many or a size class.

TRBJ2-1	NA	TRBV21-1	NA	CASSKSSRTGRTYNEQFF	TGTGCCAGCAGCAAAAGTTCACGGACAGGGCGGACCTACAATGAGCAGTTCTTC
TRBJ1-1	few	TRBV3-1/TRBV3-2	NA	CASSQGGTDTEAFF	TGTGCCAGCAGCCAGGGCGGGACGGACACTGAAGCTTTCTTT
TRBJ2-3	NA	TRBV6-5	TRBD2	CASSLAGRPDTQYF	TGTGCCAGCAGTTTAGCGGGAAGACCCGATACGCAGTATTTT
TRBJ1-1	NA	TRBV27	NA	CASSSQGKGATEAFF	TGTGCCAGCAGTTCCCAAGGGAAGGGAGCAACTGAAGCTTTCTTT
TRBJ1-2	NA	TRBV5-6	NA	CASSRGGARGYTF	TGTGCCAGCAGCCGCGGGGGGGCGCGGGGCTACACCTTC
TRBJ1-3	NA	TRBV5-1	NA	CASSFGQNSGNTIYF	TGCGCCAGCAGCTTTGGGCAGAACTCTGGAAACACCATATATTTT
TRBJ2-2	NA	TRBV6-5	NA	CASSYGDTNTGELFF	TGTGCCAGCAGTTACGGGGACACAAACACCGGGGAGCTGTTTTTT
TRBJ2-7	NA	TRBV28	TRBD2	CASSTLAGGFLYEQYF	TGTGCCAGCAGTACGCTAGCGGGAGGGTTCCTCTACGAGCAGTACTTC
TRBJ2-1	NA	TRBV28	TRBD2	CASSSPSGGILNEQFF	TGTGCCAGCAGTTCCCCTAGCGGCGGGATATTGAATGAGCAGTTCTTC
TRBJ2-1	NA	TRBV11-3	TRBD1	CASSLGGRQGNEQFF	TGTGCCAGCAGCTTAGGCGGCAGACAGGGCAATGAGCAGTTCTTC
TRBJ2-3	NA	TRBV2	NA	CASSENGGSPPGQYF	TGTGCCAGCAGCGAAAATGGGGGGAGCCCACCAGGGCAGTATTTT
TRBJ2-1	NA	TRBV7-8	TRBD2	CASSLRGRASGEQFF	TGTGCCAGCAGCTTACGCGGGAGGGCCTCGGGTGAGCAGTTCTTC
TRBJ1-1	many	TRBV19	NA	CASIPGQNTEAFF	TGTGCCAGTATCCCGGGACAGAACACTGAAGCTTTCTTT
TRBJ1-5	NA	TRBV30	TRBD1	CAWGTPQGARRGQPQHF	TGTGCCTGGGGGACCCCGCAGGGGGCGCGCAGGGGGCAGCCCCAGCATTTT
TRBJ1-1	NA	TRBV15	TRBD1	CATSRELQGRGTEAFF	TGTGCCACCAGCAGGGAACTACAGGGGAGAGGGACTGAAGCTTTCTTT
TRBJ2-7	NA	TRBV19	NA	CASSIRTVSYEQYF	TGTGCCAGTAGTATCAGAACAGTTTCCTACGAGCAGTACTTC
TRBJ1-5	NA	TRBV28	NA	CATSIGFSNQPQHF	TGTGCCACTAGCATCGGATTTAGCAATCAGCCCCAGCATTTT
TRBJ2-7	NA	TRBV7-2	TRBD2	CASNRGGPYEQYF	TGTGCCAGCAACCGGGGGGGACCCTACGAGCAGTACTTC
TRBJ2-3	NA	TRBV5-1	TRBD2	CASSLERESDTQYF	TGCGCCAGCAGCTTGGAGCGGGAATCGGATACGCAGTATTTT
TRBJ2-5	NA	TRBV28	TRBD1	CASSQGEETQYF	TGTGCCAGCAGTCAGGGGGAGGAGACCCAGTACTTC
TRBJ2-1	NA	TRBV27	TRBD2	CASSSLSGRVPYNEQFF	TGTGCCAGCAGTAGCCTCAGCGGGAGGGTACCCTACAATGAGCAGTTCTTC
TRBJ2-3	NA	TRBV28	NA	CASSLSPGERRPYF	TGTGCCAGCAGTTTGTCCCCGGGAGAAAGAAGGCCGTATTTT
TRBJ1-1	NA	TRBV7-2	NA	CASSKTLGSSEAFF	TGTGCCAGCAGCAAGACCCTGGGGAGCTCTGAAGCTTTCTTT
TRBJ2-1	NA	TRBV25-1	TRBD2	CASSGLNSLAGNEQFF	TGTGCCAGCAGTGGTTTAAACAGCCTAGCGGGCAATGAGCAGTTCTTC
TRBJ2-2	NA	TRBV5-1	NA	CASSLHSNIGELFF	TGCGCCAGCAGCTTGCATTCCAACATCGGGGAGCTGTTTTTT
TRBJ2-1	NA	TRBV5-1	TRBD2	CASAWSGSSYNEQFF	TGCGCCAGCGCCTGGAGCGGGAGCTCCTACAATGAGCAGTTCTTC
TRBJ2-1	NA	TRBV27	TRBD1	CASRIQGARNEQFF	TGTGCCAGCAGGATACAGGGGGCGCGGAATGAGCAGTTCTTC
TRBJ1-2	NA	TRBV29-1	NA	CSVPANYGYTF	TGCAGCGTCCCGGCTAACTATGGCTACACCTTC
TRBJ2-1	NA	TRBV10-3	TRBD2	CAIRSALAGVRSHEQFF	TGTGCCATCAGATCTGCGTTAGCGGGAGTACGGTCGCATGAGCAGTTCTTC
TRBJ2-7	NA	TRBV11-2	TRBD2	CASSSRTSGRDEQYF	TGTGCCAGCAGCTCTCGGACTAGCGGGAGAGACGAGCAGTACTTC
TRBJ2-7	once	TRBV10-1	TRBD2	CASSESPAGVGYEQYF	TGCGCCAGCAGTGAGTCCCCAGCGGGAGTCGGGTACGAGCAGTACTTC
TRBJ2-1	NA	TRBV4-2	TRBD2	CASSQGLAGGQNREQFF	TGTGCCAGCAGCCAAGGACTAGCGGGAGGGCAAAACAGGGAGCAGTTCTTC
TRBJ1-1	NA	TRBV5-1	NA	CASSHRDPRRTEAFF	TGCGCCAGCAGCCACCGGGATCCTAGAAGGACTGAAGCTTTCTTT
TRBJ2-2	NA	TRBV12-5	TRBD2	CASGLAPGLAGGGTGELFF	TGTGCTAGTGGTTTAGCTCCGGGACTAGCGGGAGGGGGGACCGGGGAGCTGTTTTTT
TRBJ2-1	once	TRBV27	TRBD2	CASTLVTSGRGGYNEQFF	TGTGCCAGCACTCTGGTGACTAGCGGGAGAGGAGGGTACAATGAGCAGTTCTTC
TRBJ2-7	NA	TRBV10-3	TRBD2	CATAGTSGSYEQYF	TGTGCCACCGCCGGGACTAGCGGGTCCTACGAGCAGTACTTC
TRBJ1-2	NA	TRBV6-2/TRBV6-3	NA	CASSYDGRANYGYTF	TGTGCCAGCAGTTACGATGGCAGGGCTAACTATGGCTACACCTTC
TRBJ2-7	few	TRBV7-6	NA	CASSLVALGTYEQYF	TGTGCCAGCAGCTTAGTTGCCCTAGGTACCTACGAGCAGTACTTC
TRBJ2-1	NA	TRBV18	TRBD1	CASSPDRVNNEQFF	TGTGCCAGCTCGCCGGACAGGGTAAACAATGAGCAGTTCTTC
TRBJ1-6	NA	TRBV5-1	NA	CASSLAGGGSNSPLHF	TGCGCCAGCAGCTTGGCTGGCGGGGGGTCTAATTCACCCCTCCACTTT